Listed here is a single T cell receptor beta chain. The germline V gene has CDR1 SNHLY and CDR2 FYNNEI. The V gene end was trimmed by 6 bases and the J gene end by 14 bases; junction bases not matched to a gene: 10. The CDR3 contains 12 residues. This sample was included in a study of blood T cell repertoires in COVID-19. About the research overall: Spain, Italy and the United States supplied samples that represented acute and convalescent COVID-19.

The authors' processing: Scientists estimated how many nucleated cells there were by amplifying reference gene primers. Repertoires were generated with immunoSEQ multiplex PCR, while TCRdb's copy carries only in-frame clones and drops some. That table furnishes V, J and clone size, whereas the DNA furnished D and trimming. The sample yields about 350,000 clones, less than 90% seen once. Recruits, aged about 18 to 95 years, lived in 25 or so US areas. Participants were placed into cohorts based on the clinical history they reported. This sequence joins TRBV2 and TRBJ2-5; 9 positions agree with TRBD1. The sequencing input was PBMCs or T cells enriched from blood (not recorded which). The sequence was collected from a woman aged 30 to 39 who had recovered from COVID-19. As DNA, the CDR3 is TGTGCCAGCAGCCGGGACAGGGAGGGAGCTTACTTC. This codes for CASSRDREGAYF.